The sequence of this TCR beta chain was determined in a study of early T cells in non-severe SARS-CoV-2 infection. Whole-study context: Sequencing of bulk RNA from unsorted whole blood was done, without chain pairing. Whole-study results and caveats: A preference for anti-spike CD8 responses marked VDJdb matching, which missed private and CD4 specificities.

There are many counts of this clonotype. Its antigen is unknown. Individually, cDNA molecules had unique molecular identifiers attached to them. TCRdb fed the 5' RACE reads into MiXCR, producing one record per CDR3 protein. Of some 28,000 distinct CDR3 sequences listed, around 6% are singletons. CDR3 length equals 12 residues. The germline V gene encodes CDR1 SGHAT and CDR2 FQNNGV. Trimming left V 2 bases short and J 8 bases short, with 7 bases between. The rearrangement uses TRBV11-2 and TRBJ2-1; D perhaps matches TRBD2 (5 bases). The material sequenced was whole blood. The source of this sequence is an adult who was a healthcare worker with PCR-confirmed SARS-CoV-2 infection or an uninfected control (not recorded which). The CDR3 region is CASSLRRDEQFF. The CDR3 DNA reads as TGTGCCAGCAGCTTAAGGCGGGATGAGCAGTTCTTC.